The following is a T cell receptor (beta chain) sequence with its context. Its target is not known. The data were obtained in a study of T cells in localized non-small cell lung cancer. Notes on the study in general: A higher density of T cells in blood coincided with extended overall survival. Sequencing covered just one tumor region, so heterogeneity cannot be ruled out.

V dropped 0 bases and J dropped 2; count of bases not matched to a gene: 7. The CDR3 contains 16 residues. Looked up from germline, CDR1 is GTSNPN and CDR2 is SVGIG (reference sequence). Sequenced by immunoSEQ multiplex PCR; TCRdb stores in-frame clones only, minus some. The profile covers under 40,000 clones, with 88% appearing a single time and roughly 4% taken by the ten largest. This sequence joins TRBV30 and TRBJ2-3; 8 bases line up with TRBD1. The TCR sequence derives from a woman aged 35 to 75 with stage I lung adenocarcinoma. The input for sequencing was peripheral blood, taken before any cancer treatment. The CDR3 DNA is TGTGCCTGGAGTGTAGGGGCAGGGGGCATCACAGATACGCAGTATTTT. It encodes CAWSVGAGGITDTQYF.